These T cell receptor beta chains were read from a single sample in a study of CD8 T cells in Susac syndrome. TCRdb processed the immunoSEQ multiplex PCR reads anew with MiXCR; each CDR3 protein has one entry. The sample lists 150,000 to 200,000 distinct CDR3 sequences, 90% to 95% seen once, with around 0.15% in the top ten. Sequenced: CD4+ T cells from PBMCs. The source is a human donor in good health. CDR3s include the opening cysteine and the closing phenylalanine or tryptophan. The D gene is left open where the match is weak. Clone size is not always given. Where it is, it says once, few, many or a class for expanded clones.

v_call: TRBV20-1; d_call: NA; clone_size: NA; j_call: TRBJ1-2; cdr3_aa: CSAKDYRVHGYTF; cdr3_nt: TGCAGTGCTAAGGATTACAGGGTACACGGCTACACCTTC
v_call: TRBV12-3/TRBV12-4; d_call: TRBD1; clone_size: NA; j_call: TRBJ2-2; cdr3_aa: CASREYRGHTGELFF; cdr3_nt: TGTGCCAGCAGAGAGTACAGGGGCCACACCGGGGAGCTGTTTTTT
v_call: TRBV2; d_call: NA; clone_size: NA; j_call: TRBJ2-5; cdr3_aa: CASSLGQTIQETQYF; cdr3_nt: TGTGCCAGCAGCCTAGGACAAACCATCCAAGAGACCCAGTACTTC
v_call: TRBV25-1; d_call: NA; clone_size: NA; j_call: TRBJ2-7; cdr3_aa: CASSRNAASYEQYF; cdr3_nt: TGTGCCAGCAGCCGAAACGCGGCATCCTACGAGCAGTACTTC
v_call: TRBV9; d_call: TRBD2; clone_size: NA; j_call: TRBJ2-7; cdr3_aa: CASSETSGEPYEQYF; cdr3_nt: TGTGCCAGCAGCGAGACTAGCGGGGAACCCTACGAGCAGTACTTC
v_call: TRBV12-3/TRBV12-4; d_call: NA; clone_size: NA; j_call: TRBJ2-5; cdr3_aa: CASKGETQYF; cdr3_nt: TGTGCCAGCAAGGGAGAGACCCAGTACTTC
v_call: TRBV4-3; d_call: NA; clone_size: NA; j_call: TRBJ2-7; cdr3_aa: CASSQDWGTAYEQYF; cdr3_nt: TGCGCCAGCAGCCAAGACTGGGGCACAGCCTACGAGCAGTACTTC
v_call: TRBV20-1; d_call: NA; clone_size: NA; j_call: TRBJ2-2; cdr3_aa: CSATDRKSNTGELFF; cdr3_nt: TGCAGTGCCACAGACAGAAAGTCTAACACCGGGGAGCTGTTTTTT
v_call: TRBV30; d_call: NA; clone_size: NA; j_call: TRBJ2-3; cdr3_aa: CAWSPSDTQYF; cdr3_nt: TGTGCCTGGAGCCCCTCAGATACGCAGTATTTT
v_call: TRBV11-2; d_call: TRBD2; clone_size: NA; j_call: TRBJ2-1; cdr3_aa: CASSLDSGGPGNEQFF; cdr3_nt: TGTGCCAGCAGCTTAGATAGCGGGGGGCCAGGCAATGAGCAGTTCTTC
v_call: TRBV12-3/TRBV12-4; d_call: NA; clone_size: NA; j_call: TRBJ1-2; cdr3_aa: CASSTGTHSGYTF; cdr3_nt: TGTGCCAGCAGTACCGGGACCCACAGTGGCTACACCTTC
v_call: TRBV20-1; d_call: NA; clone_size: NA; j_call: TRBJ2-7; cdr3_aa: CSARDIGRYEQYF; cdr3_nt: TGCAGTGCTAGAGACATAGGACGCTACGAGCAGTACTTC
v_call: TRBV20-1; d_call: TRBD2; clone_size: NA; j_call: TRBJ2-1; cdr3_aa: CSATPPGLENNEQFF; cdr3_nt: TGCAGTGCTACCCCTCCGGGACTAGAAAACAATGAGCAGTTCTTC
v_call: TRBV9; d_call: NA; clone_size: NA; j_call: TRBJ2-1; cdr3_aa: CASSVAEYNEQFF; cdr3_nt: TGTGCCAGCAGCGTAGCCGAGTACAATGAGCAGTTCTTC
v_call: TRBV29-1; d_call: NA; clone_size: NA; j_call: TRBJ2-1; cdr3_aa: CSVDWGRDEQFF; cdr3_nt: TGCAGCGTTGATTGGGGCAGGGATGAGCAGTTCTTC
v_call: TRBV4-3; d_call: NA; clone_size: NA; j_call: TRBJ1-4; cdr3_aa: CASRRTGPRSEKLFF; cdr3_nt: TGCGCCAGCCGACGAACAGGGCCCCGTAGTGAAAAACTGTTTTTT
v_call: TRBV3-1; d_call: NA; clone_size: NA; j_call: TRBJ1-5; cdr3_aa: CASSQGERPQHF; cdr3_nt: TGTGCCAGCAGCCAAGGTGAGAGGCCCCAGCATTTT
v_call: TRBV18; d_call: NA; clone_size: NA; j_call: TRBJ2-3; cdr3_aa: CASSPQRGTGDTQYF; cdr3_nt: TGTGCCAGCTCACCACAACGGGGTACAGGGGATACGCAGTATTTT
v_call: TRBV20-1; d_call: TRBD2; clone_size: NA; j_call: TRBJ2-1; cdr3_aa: CSAASGTTNNEQFF; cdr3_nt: TGCAGTGCTGCCTCCGGGACTACCAACAATGAGCAGTTCTTC
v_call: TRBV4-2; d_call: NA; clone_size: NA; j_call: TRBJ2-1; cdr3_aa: CASSQDRPSYNEQFF; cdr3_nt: TGTGCCAGCAGCCAAGATCGACCCTCCTACAATGAGCAGTTCTTC
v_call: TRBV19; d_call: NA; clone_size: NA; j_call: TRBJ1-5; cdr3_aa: CASSSPGRGQPQHF; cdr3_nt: TGTGCCAGTAGTTCACCGGGGAGAGGTCAGCCCCAGCATTTT
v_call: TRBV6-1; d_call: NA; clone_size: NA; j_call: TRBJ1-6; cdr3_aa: CASSTAGGGRNSPLHF; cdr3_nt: TGTGCCAGCAGTACCGCGGGTGGGGGGCGGAATTCACCCCTCCACTTT
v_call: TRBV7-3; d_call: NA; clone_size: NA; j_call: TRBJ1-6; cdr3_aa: CASSSEPGRNSPLHF; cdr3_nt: TGTGCCAGCAGCTCCGAACCAGGGCGTAATTCACCCCTCCACTTT
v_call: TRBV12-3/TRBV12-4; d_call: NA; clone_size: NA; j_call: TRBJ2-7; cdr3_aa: CASSHTSYEQYF; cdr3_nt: TGTGCCAGCAGTCACACGTCCTACGAGCAGTACTTC
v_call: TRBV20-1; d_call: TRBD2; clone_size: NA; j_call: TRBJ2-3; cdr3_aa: CSAAQTSGVKDTQYF; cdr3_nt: TGCAGTGCGGCCCAGACTAGCGGGGTTAAGGATACGCAGTATTTT
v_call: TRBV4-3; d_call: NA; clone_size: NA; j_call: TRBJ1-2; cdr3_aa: CASSQELANYGYTF; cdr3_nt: TGCGCCAGCAGCCAAGAGCTCGCCAACTATGGCTACACCTTC
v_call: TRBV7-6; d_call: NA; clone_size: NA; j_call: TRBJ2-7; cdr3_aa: CASAPREGSSYEQYF; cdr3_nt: TGTGCCAGCGCTCCTCGTGAAGGGTCTTCCTACGAGCAGTACTTC
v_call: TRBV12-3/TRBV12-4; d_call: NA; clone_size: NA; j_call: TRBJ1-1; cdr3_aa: CASRPEGLGTEAFF; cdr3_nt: TGTGCCAGCAGGCCCGAAGGGTTAGGCACTGAAGCTTTCTTT
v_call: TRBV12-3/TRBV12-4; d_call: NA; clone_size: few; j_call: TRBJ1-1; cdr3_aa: CASSLEVRTEAFF; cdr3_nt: TGTGCCAGCAGTTTAGAAGTGCGCACTGAAGCTTTCTTT
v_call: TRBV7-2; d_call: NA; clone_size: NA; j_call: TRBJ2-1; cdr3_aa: CASGPFSSVPFF; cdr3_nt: TGTGCCAGCGGGCCCTTCTCCTCCGTCCCGTTCTTC
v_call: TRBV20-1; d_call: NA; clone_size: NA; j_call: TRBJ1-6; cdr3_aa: CSARDRVWAVGDSPLHF; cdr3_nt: TGCAGTGCTAGAGATAGGGTATGGGCAGTAGGTGATTCACCCCTCCACTTT
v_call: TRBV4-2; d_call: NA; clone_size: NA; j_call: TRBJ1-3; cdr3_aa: CASSQDSGHSGNTIYF; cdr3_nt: TGTGCCAGCAGCCAAGATAGCGGACACTCTGGAAACACCATATATTTT
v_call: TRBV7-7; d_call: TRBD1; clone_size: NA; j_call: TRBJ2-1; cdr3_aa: CASSPFGQGRNEQFF; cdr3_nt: TGTGCTAGCAGCCCATTCGGACAGGGGCGGAATGAGCAGTTCTTC
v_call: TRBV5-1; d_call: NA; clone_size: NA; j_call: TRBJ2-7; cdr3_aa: CASSLGPRQPPYEQYF; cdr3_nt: TGCGCCAGCAGCTTGGGCCCTAGGCAACCCCCCTACGAGCAGTACTTC
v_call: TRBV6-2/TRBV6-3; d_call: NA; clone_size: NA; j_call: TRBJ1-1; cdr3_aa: CASSYPFSQGEAFF; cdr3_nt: TGTGCCAGCAGTTACCCGTTTTCACAGGGTGAAGCTTTCTTT
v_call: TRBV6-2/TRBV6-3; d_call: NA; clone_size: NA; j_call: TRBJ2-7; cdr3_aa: CASRGLNSYEQYF; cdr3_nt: TGTGCCAGCCGAGGACTAAACTCCTACGAGCAGTACTTC
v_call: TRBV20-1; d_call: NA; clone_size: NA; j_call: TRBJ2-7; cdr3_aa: CSAPQDSYEQYF; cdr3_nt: TGCAGTGCTCCCCAGGACTCCTACGAGCAGTACTTC
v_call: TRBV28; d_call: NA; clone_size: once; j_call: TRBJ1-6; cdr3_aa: CASSLASGAYNSPLHF; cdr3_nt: TGTGCCAGCAGTTTGGCCTCCGGGGCTTATAATTCACCCCTCCACTTT
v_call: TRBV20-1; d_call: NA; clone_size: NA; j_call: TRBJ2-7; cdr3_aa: CSAGPGNEQYF; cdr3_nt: TGCAGTGCGGGGCCAGGAAACGAGCAGTACTTC
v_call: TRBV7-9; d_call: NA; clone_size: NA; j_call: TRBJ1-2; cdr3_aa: CASSLGAQGYGYTF; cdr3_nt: TGTGCCAGCAGCTTAGGAGCTCAGGGGTATGGCTACACCTTC
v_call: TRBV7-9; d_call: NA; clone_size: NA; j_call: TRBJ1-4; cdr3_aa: CASSPGGGEKLFF; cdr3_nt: TGTGCCAGCAGCCCAGGTGGCGGCGAAAAACTGTTTTTT
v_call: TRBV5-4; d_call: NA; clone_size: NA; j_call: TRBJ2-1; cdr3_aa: CASSLTGTLPNEQFF; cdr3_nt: TGTGCCAGCAGCCTTACCGGGACACTCCCCAATGAGCAGTTCTTC
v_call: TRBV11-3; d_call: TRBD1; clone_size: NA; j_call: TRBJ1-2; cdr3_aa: CASSDAQGAWNYGYTF; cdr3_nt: TGTGCCAGCAGCGACGCTCAGGGGGCTTGGAACTATGGCTACACCTTC
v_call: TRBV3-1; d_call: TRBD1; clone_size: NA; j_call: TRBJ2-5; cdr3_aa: CASSQAMTGRETQYF; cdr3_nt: TGTGCCAGCAGCCAAGCCATGACAGGGAGAGAGACCCAGTACTTC
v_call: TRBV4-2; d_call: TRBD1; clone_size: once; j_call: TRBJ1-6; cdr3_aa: CASSQDTDRVGSPLHF; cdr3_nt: TGTGCCAGCAGCCAAGATACGGACAGGGTGGGCTCACCCCTCCACTTT
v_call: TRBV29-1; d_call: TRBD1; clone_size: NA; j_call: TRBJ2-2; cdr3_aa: CSVRQGALTGELFF; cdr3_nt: TGCAGCGTTAGACAGGGGGCTCTAACCGGGGAGCTGTTTTTT